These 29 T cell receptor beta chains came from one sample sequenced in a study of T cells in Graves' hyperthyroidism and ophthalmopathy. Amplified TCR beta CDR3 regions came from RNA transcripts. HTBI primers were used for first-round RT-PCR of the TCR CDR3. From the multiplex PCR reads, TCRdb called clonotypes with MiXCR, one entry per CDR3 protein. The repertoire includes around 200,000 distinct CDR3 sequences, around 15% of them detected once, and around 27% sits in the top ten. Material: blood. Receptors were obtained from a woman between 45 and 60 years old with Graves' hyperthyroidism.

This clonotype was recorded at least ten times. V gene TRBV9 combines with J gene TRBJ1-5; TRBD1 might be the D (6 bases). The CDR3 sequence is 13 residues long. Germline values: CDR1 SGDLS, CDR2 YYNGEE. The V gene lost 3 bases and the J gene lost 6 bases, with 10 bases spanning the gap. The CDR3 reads CASSGEQGQPQHF. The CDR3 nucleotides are TGTGCCAGCAGCGGGGAACAGGGTCAGCCCCAGCATTTT.

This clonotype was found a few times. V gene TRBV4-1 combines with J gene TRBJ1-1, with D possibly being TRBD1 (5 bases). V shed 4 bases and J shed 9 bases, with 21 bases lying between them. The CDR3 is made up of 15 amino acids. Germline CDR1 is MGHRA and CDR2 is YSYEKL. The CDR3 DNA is TGCGCCAGCAGCCTTACCCAAGGTGGGGGAGAAAAAGCTTTCTTT. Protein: CASSLTQGGGEKAFF.

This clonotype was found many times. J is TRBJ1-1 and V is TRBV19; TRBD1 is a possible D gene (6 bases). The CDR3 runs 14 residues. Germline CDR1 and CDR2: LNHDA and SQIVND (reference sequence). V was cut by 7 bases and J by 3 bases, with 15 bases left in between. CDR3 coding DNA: TGTGCCAGTAACCGAAACAGGGCTGACACTGAAGCTTTCTTT. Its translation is CASNRNRADTEAFF. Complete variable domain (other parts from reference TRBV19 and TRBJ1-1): DGGITQSPKYLFRKEGQNVTLSCEQNLNHDAMYWYRQDPGQGLRLIYYSQIVNDFQKGDIAEGYSVSREKKESFPLTVTSAQKNPTAFYLCASNRNRADTEAFFGQGTRLTVV.

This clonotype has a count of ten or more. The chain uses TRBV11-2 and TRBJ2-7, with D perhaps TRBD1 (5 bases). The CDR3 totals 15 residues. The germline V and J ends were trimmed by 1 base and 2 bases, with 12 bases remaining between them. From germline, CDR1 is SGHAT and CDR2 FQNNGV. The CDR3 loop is CASSLGTAGPYEQYF. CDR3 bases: TGTGCCAGCAGCTTAGGAACGGCAGGGCCCTACGAGCAGTACTTC.

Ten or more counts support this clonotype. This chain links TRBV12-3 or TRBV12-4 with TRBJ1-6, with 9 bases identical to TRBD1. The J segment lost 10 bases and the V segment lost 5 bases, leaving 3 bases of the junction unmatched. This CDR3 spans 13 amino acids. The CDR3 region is CASSRDRESPLHF. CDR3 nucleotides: TGTGCCAGCAGTCGGGACAGGGAGTCACCCCTCCACTTT.

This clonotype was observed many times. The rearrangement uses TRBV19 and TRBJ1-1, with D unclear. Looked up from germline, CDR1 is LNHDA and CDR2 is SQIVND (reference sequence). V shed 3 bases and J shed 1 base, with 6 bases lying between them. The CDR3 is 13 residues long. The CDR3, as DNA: TGTGCCAGTAGTATGGGAGGGAACACTGAAGCTTTCTTT. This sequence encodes CASSMGGNTEAFF.

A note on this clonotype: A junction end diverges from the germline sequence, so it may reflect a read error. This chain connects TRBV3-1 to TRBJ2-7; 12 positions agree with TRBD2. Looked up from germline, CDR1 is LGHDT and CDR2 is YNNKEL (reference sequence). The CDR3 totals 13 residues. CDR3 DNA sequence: TGTGCCAGCAGCCAAGGGACTAGCGGGGAGGGGTGCTTC. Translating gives CASSQGTSGEGCF.

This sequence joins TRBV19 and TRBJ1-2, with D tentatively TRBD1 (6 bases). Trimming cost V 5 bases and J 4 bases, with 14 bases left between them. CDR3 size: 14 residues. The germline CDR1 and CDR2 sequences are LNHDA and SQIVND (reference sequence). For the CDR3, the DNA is TGTGCCAGTAGTCCGGGACACACGATCTATGGCTACACCTTC. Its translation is CASSPGHTIYGYTF.

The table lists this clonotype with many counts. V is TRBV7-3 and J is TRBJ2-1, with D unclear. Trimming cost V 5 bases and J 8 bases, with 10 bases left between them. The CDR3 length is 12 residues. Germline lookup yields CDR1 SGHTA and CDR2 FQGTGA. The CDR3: CASSPSGHEQFF. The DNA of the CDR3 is TGTGCCAGCAGCCCCTCAGGTCATGAGCAGTTCTTC.

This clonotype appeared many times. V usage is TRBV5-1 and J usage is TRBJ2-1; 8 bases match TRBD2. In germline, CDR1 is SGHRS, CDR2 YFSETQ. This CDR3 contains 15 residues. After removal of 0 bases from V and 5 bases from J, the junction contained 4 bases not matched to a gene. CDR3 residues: CASSLAGGGHNEQFF. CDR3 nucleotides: TGCGCCAGCAGCTTGGCCGGGGGGGGGCACAATGAGCAGTTCTTC.

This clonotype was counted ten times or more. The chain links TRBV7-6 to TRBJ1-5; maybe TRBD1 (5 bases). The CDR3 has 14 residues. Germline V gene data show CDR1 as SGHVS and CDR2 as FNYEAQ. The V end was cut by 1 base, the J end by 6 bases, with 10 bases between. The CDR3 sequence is CASSLVGAAQPQHF. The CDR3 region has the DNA TGTGCCAGCAGCTTAGTAGGGGCGGCTCAGCCCCAGCATTTT.

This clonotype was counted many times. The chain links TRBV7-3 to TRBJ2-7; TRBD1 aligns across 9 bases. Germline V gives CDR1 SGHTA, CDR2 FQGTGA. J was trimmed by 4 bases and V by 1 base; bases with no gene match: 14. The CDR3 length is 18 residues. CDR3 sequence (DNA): TGTGCCAGCAGCTTAAGTCATAGATGGTCCGGACAGGGGTACGAGCAGTACTTC. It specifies CASSLSHRWSGQGYEQYF.

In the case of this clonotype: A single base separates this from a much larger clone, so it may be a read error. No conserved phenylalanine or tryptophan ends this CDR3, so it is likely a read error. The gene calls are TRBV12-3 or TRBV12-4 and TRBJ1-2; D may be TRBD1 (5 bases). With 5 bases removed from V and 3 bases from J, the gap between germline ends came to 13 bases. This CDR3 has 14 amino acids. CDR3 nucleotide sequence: TGTGCCAGCAGTACGACGGGGCAGTACTATGGCTACACCCTC. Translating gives CASSTTGQYYGYTL.

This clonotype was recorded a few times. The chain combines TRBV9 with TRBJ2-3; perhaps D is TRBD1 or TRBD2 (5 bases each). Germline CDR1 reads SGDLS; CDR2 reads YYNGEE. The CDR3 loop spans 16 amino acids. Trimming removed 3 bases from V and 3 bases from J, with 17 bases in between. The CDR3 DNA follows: TGTGCCAGCAGCGCTACGGTGGGGGTGGGAACAGATACGCAGTATTTT. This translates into CASSATVGVGTDTQYF.

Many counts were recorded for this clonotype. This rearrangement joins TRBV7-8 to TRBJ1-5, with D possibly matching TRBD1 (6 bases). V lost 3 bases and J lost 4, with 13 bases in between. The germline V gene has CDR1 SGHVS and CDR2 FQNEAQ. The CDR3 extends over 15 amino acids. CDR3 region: CASSFSGGSNQPQHF. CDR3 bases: TGTGCCAGCAGCTTTTCGGGGGGCTCGAATCAGCCCCAGCATTTT.

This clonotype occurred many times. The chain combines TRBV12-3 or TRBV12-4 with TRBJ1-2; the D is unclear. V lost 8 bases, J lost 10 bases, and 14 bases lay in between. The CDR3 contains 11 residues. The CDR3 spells CASAGPTDYTF. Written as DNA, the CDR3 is TGTGCCAGCGCAGGTCCAACGGACTACACCTTC.

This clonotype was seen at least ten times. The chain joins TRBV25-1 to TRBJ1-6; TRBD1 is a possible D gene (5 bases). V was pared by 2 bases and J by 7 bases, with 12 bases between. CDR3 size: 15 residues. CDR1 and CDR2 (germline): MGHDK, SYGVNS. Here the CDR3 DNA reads TGTGCCAGCAGTGAAGGTGGGGGTTGGAATTCACCCCTCCACTTT. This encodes CASSEGGGWNSPLHF.

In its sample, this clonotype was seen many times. The CDR3 sequence is CASSQGPAGLSTDTQYF. The CDR3 DNA follows: TGTGCCAGCAGCCAAGGCCCAGCGGGGCTTAGCACAGATACGCAGTATTTT. The rearrangement joins TRBV7-2 to TRBJ2-3; 7 positions agree with TRBD2. CDR3 size: 17 residues. The trim removed 5 bases at V and 0 bases at J, leaving 11 bases unmatched. Germline V gene sequence: CDR1 SGHTA, CDR2 FQGNSA. Based on the CDR3 plus reference TRBV7-2 and TRBJ2-3, the full variable domain is GAGVSQSPSNKVTEKGKDVELRCDPISGHTALYWYRQSLGQGLEFLIYFQGNSAPDKSGLPSDRFSAERTGGSVSTLTIQRTQQEDSAVYLCASSQGPAGLSTDTQYFGPGTRLTVL.

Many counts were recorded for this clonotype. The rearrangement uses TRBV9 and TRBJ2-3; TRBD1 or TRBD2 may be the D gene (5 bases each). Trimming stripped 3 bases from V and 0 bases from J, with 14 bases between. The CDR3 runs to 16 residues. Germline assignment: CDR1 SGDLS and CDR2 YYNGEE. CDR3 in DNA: TGTGCCAGCAGCGCTAGCTGGGGGAGAAGCACAGATACGCAGTATTTT. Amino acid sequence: CASSASWGRSTDTQYF.

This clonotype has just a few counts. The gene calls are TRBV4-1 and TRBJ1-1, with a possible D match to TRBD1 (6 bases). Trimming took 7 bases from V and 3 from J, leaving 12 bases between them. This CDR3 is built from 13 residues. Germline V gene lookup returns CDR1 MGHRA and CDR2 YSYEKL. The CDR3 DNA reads TGCGCCAGCACCATGACAGGCCACACTGAAGCTTTCTTT. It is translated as CASTMTGHTEAFF.

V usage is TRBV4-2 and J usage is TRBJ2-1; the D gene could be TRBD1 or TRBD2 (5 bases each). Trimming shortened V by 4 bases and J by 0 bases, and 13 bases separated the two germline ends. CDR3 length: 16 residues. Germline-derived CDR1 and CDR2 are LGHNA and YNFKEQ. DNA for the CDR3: TGTGCCAGCAGCCTCGGGACCCGAGGCTCCTACAATGAGCAGTTCTTC. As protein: CASSLGTRGSYNEQFF.

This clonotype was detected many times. The CDR3 spells CASSFTPLAGAFVGELFF. CDR3 DNA: TGTGCCAGCAGCTTTACCCCACTAGCGGGGGCCTTCGTCGGGGAGCTGTTTTTT. The chain couples TRBV7-2 to TRBJ2-2; 11 bases fit TRBD2. The germline V gene has CDR1 SGHTA and CDR2 FQGNSA. The CDR3 length is 18 residues. V dropped 3 bases and J dropped 7; count of bases not matched to a gene: 13.

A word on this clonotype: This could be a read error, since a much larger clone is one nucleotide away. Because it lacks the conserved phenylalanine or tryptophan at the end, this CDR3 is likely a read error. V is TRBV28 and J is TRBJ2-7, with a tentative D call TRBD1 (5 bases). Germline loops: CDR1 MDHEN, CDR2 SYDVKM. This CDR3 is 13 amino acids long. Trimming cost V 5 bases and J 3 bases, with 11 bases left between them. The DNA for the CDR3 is TGTGCCAGCAGTCCCCCGACAGTCTACGAGCAGTACTCC. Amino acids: CASSPPTVYEQYS.

The DNA for the CDR3 is TGCAGTGCCAAGACAGGGGGCGCGAGTCTTGGCTACACCTTC. It yields the protein CSAKTGGASLGYTF. This sequence joins TRBV20-1 and TRBJ1-2; 10 bases are shared with TRBD1. The CDR3 has 14 amino acids. J was trimmed by 7 bases and V by 6 bases; bases with no gene match: 11. CDR1 and CDR2 (germline): DFQATT, SNEGSKA (reference sequence).

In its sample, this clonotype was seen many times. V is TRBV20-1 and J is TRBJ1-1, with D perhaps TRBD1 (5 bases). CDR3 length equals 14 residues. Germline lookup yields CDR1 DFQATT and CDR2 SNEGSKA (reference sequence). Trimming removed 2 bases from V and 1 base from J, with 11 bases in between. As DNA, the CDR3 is TGCAGTGCTAGATGGGCAGGGACGAACACTGAAGCTTTCTTT. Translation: CSARWAGTNTEAFF.

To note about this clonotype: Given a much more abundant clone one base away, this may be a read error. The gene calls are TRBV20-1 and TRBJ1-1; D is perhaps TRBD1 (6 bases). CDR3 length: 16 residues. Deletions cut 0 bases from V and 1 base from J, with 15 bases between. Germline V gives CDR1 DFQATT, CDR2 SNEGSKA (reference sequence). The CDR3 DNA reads TGCAGTGCTAGAGACCCCCGGGAACAGGGGAACACTGAAGCTTTCTTT. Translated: CSARDPREQGNTEAFF.

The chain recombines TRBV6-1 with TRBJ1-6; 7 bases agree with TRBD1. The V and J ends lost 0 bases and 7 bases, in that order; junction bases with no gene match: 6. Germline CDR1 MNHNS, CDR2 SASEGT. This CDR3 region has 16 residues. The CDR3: CASSEAPRGTNSPLHF. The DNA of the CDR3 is TGTGCCAGCAGTGAAGCGCCCAGGGGGACCAATTCACCCCTCCACTTT.

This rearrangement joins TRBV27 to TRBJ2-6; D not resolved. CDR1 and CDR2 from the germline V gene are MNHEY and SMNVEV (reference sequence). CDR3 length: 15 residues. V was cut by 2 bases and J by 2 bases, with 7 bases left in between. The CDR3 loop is CASSLIRPGANVLTF. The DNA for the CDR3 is TGTGCCAGCAGTTTAATAAGACCTGGGGCCAACGTCCTGACTTTC.

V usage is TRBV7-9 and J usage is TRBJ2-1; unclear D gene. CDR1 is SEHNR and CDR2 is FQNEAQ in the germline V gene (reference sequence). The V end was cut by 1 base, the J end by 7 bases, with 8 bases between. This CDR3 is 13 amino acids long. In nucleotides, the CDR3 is TGTGCCAGCAGCTTAGGCCTAGGGAATGAGCAGTTCTTC. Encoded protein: CASSLGLGNEQFF. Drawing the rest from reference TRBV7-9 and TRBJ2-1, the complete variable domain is DTGVSQNPRHKITKRGQNVTFRCDPISEHNRLYWYRQTLGQGPEFLTYFQNEAQLEKSRLLSDRFSAERPKGSFSTLEIQRTEQGDSAMYLCASSLGLGNEQFFGPGTRLTVL.